This T cell receptor beta chain was obtained from a study of radiotherapy plus CTLA-4 blockade in lung cancer. Study details: Objective responses were documented in about 19% of patients, with disease control in about 29%.

As regards this clone: Antigen unknown.

Chemo-refractory metastatic non-small-cell lung cancer patients received focal radiation with ipilimumab CTLA-4 blockade. Looked up from germline, CDR1 is MNHEY and CDR2 is SVGAGI. V was cut by 0 bases and J by 2 bases, with 13 bases left in between. The CDR3 is 16 residues long. The repertoire was sequenced with immunoSEQ multiplex PCR; TCRdb's copy has only in-frame clones and lacks some. Among more than 65,000 clones listed, 75% to 90% were seen once. The study's findings and limits: The best prediction of response reportedly came from early blood T cell clone dynamics, with interferon-beta. Blood saw expansion of tumor-derived TCR clones after radiotherapy plus ipilimumab.

The specimen comprised peripheral blood, sampled from a patient treated with radiotherapy plus ipilimumab. The genes are TRBV6-5 and TRBJ1-1, with D perhaps TRBD1 (5 bases). The TCR was taken from a human donor with non-small cell lung cancer who had stable disease on radiotherapy plus ipilimumab. DNA of the CDR3: TGTGCCAGCAGTTACTCCAAATTGACAGATAACACTGAAGCTTTCTTT. Translation: CASSYSKLTDNTEAFF.